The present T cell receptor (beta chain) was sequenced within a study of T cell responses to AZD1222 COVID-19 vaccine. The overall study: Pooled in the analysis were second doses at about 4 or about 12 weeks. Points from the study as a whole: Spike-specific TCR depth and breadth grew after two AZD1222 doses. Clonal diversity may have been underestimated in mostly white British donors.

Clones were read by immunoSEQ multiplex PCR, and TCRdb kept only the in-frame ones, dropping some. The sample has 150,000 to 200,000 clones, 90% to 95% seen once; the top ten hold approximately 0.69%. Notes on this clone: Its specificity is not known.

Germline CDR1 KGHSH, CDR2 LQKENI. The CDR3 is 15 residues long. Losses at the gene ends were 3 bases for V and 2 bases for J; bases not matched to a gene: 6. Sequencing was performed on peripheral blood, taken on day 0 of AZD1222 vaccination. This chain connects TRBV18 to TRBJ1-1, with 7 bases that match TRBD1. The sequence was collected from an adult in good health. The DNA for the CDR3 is TGTGCCAGCTCACCCTGGGACAGCCTCAACACTGAAGCTTTCTTT. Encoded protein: CASSPWDSLNTEAFF.